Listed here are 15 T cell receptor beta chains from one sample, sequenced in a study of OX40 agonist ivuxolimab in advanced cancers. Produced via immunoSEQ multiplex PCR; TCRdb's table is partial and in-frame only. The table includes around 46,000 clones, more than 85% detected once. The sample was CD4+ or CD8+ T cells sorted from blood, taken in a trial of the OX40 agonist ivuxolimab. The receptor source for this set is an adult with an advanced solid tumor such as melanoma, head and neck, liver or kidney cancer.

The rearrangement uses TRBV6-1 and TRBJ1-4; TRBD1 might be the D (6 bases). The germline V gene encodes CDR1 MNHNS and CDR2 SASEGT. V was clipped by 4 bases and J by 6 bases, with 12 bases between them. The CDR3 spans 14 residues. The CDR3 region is CASSAGHGDEKLFF. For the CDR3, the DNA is TGTGCCAGCAGTGCGGGACACGGGGATGAAAAACTGTTTTTT.

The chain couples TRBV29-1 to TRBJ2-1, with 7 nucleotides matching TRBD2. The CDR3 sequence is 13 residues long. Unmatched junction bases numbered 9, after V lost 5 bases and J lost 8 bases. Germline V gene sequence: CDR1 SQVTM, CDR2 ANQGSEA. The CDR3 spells CSVPLGGSHEQFF. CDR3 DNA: TGCAGCGTTCCCTTGGGGGGGTCGCATGAGCAGTTCTTC.

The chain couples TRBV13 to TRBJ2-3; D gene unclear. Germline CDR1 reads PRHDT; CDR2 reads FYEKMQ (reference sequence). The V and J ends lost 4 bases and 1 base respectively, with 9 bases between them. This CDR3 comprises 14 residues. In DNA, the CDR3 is TGTGCCAGCAGCTCACCCCACGGCACAGATACGCAGTATTTT. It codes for CASSSPHGTDTQYF.

CDR3 nucleotide sequence: TGCGCCAGCAGCCAAGCAGGGCCCTCCTACGAGCAGTACTTC. It specifies CASSQAGPSYEQYF. The gene calls are TRBV4-1 and TRBJ2-7, with D maybe TRBD1 (5 bases). CDR1 and CDR2 from the germline V gene are MGHRA and YSYEKL. V lost 1 base, J lost 0 bases, and 7 bases lay in between. The CDR3 sequence is 14 residues long.

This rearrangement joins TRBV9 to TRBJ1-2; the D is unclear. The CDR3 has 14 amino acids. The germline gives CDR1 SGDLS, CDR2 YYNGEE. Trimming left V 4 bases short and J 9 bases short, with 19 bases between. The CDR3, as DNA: TGTGCCAGCAGCTCCACCGGGCCTCTGGGTAGCTACACCTTC. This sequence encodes CASSSTGPLGSYTF.

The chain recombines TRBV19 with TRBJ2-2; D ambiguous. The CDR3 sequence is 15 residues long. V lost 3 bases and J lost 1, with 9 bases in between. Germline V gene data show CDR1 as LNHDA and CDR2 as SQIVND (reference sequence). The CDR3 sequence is CASSIGYGNTGELFF. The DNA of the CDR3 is TGTGCCAGTAGTATTGGTTACGGGAACACCGGGGAGCTGTTTTTT.

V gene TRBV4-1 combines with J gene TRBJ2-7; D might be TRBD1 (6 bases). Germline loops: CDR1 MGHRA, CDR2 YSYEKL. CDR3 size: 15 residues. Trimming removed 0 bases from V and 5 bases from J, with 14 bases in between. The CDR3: CASSQDKGGGHEQYF. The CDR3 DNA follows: TGCGCCAGCAGCCAAGATAAAGGGGGTGGGCACGAGCAGTACTTC.

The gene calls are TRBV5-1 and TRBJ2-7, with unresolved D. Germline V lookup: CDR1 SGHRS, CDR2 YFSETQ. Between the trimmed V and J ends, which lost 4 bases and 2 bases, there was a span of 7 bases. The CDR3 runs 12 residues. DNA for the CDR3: TGCGCCAGCAGCGGGCTTACCTACGAGCAGTACTTC. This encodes CASSGLTYEQYF.

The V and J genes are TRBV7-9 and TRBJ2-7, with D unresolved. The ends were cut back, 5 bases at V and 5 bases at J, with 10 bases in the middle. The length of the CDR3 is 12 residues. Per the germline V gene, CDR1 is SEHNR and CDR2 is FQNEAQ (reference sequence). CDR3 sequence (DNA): TGTGCCAGCAGCCCAACTACGGACGAGCAGTACTTC. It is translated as CASSPTTDEQYF.

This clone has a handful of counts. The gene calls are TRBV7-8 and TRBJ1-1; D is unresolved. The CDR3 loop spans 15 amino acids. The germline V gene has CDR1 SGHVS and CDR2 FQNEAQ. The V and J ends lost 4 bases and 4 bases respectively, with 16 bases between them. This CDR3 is CASSWAEGFGTEAFF. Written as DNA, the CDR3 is TGTGCCAGCAGCTGGGCGGAGGGCTTCGGCACTGAAGCTTTCTTT.

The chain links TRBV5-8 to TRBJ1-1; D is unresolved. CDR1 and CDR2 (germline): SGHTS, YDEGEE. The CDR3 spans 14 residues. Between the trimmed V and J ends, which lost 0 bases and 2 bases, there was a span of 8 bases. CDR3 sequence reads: CASSLGLGNTEAFF. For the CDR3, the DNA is TGTGCCAGCAGCTTGGGTTTAGGCAACACTGAAGCTTTCTTT.

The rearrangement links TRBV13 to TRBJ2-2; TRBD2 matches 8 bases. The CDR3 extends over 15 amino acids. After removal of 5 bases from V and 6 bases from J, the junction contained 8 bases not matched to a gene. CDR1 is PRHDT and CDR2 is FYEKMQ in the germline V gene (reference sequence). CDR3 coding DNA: TGTGCCAGCAGCCCCCTTAGCGGGGTATCCGGGGAGCTGTTTTTT. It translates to CASSPLSGVSGELFF.

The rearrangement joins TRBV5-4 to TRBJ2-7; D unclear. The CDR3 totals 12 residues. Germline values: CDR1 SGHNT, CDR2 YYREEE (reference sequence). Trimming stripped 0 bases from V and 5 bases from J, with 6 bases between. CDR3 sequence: CASSLVSHEQYF. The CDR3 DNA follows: TGTGCCAGCAGCTTGGTCAGCCACGAGCAGTACTTC.

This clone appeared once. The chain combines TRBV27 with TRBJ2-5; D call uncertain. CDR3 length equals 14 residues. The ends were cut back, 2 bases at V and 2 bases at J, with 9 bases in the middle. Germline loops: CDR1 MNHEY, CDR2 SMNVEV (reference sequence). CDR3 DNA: TGTGCCAGCAGTTTAGTGGCCCAGCAAGAGACCCAGTACTTC. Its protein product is CASSLVAQQETQYF.

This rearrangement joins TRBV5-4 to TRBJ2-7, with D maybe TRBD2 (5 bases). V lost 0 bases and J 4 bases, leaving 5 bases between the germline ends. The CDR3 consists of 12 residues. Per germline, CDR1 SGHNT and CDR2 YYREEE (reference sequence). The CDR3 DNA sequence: TGTGCCAGCAGCTTGGGGGAGTACGAGCAGTACTTC. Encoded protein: CASSLGEYEQYF. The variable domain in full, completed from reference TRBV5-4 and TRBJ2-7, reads ETGVTQSPTHLIKTRGQQVTLRCSSQSGHNTVSWYQQALGQGPQFIFQYYREEENGRGNFPPRFSGLQFPNYSSELNVNALELDDSALYLCASSLGEYEQYFGPGTRLTVT.